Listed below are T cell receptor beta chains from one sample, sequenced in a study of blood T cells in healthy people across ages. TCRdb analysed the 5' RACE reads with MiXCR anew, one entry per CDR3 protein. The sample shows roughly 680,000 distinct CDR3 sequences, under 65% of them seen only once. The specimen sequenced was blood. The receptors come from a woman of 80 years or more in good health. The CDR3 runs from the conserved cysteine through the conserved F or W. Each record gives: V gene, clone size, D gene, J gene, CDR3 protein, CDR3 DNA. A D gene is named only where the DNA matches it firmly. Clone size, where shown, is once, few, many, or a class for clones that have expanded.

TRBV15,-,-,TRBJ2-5,CATSRDRAEETQYF,TGTGCCACCAGCAGAGACCGGGCAGAAGAGACCCAGTACTTC
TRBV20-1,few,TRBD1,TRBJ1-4,CSADRQGGNEKLFF,TGCAGTGCGGACAGACAGGGGGGTAATGAAAAACTGTTTTTT
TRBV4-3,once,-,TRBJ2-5,CASSQDRRERPQYF,TGCGCCAGCAGCCAAGATCGACGTGAGAGACCCCAGTACTTC
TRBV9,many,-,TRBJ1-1,CASSVAENTEAFF,TGTGCCAGCAGCGTAGCTGAGAACACTGAAGCTTTCTTT
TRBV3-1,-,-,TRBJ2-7,CASSQGRRTSQSYEQYF,TGTGCCAGCAGCCAAGGCAGGAGAACATCCCAGTCTTACGAGCAGTACTTC
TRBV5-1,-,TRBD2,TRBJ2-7,CASSLGPSGGDYEQYF,TGCGCCAGCAGCTTGGGGCCTAGCGGGGGGGACTACGAGCAGTACTTC
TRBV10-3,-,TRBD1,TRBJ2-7,CAISGSGQGEGYEQYF,TGTGCCATCAGTGGGTCTGGACAGGGCGAAGGCTACGAGCAGTACTTC
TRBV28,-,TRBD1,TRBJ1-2,CASTPGQAKNYGYTF,TGTGCCAGCACCCCGGGACAGGCCAAAAACTATGGCTACACCTTC
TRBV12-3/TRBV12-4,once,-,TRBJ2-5,CASRAQRGNEQYF,TGTGCCAGCAGGGCCCAACGGGGGAATGAGCAGTACTTC
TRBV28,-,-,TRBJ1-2,CASSQLRGEYGYTF,TGTGCCAGCAGCCAACTCAGGGGCGAGTATGGCTACACCTTC
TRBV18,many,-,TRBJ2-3,CASSPAVGGSTDTQYF,TGTGCCAGCTCACCAGCGGTTGGGGGATCGACAGATACGCAGTATTTT
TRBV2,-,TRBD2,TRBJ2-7,CASGESGTEQYF,TGTGCCAGCGGGGAAAGCGGGACCGAGCAGTACTTC
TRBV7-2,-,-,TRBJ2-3,CASSRPPGTDTQYF,TGTGCCAGCAGCCGTCCCCCGGGCACAGATACGCAGTATTTT
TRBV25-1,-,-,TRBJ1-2,CASSDGTAPTYGYTF,TGTGCCAGCAGTGACGGGACCGCCCCTACCTATGGCTACACCTTC
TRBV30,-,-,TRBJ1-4,CAWSPYSPRDTKLFF,TGTGCCTGGAGTCCCTACTCCCCGCGCGATACGAAACTGTTTTTT